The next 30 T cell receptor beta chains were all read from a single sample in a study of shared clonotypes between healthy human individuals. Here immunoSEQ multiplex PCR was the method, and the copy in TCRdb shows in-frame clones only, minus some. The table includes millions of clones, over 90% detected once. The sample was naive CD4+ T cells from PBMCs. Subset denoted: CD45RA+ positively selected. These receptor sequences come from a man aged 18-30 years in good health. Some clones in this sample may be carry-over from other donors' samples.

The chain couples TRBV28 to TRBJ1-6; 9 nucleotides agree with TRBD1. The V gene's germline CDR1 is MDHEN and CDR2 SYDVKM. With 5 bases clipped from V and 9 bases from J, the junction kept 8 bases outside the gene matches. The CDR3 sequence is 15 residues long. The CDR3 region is CASSPRDRETSPLHF. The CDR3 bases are TGTGCCAGCAGTCCCCGGGACAGGGAGACTTCACCCCTCCACTTT.

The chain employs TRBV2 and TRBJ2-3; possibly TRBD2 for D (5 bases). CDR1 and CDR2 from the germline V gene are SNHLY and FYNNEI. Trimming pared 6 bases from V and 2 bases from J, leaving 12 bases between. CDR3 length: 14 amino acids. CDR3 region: CASRGPLATDTQYF. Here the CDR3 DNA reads TGTGCCAGCAGAGGGCCCCTAGCCACAGATACGCAGTATTTT.

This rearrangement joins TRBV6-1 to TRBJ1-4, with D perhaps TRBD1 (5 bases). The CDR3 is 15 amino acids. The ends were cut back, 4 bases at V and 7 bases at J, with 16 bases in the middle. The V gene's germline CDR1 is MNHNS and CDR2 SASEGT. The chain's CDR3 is CASSVFGDAGEKLFF. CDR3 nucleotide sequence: TGTGCCAGCAGTGTGTTCGGGGACGCCGGTGAAAAACTGTTTTTT.

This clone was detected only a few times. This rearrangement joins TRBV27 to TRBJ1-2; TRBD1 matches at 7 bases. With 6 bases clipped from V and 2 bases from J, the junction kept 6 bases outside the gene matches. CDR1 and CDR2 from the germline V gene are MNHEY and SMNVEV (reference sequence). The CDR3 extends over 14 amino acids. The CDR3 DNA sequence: TGTGCCAGCAGAGGGGGCAGGCGAAACTATGGCTACACCTTC. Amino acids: CASRGGRRNYGYTF.

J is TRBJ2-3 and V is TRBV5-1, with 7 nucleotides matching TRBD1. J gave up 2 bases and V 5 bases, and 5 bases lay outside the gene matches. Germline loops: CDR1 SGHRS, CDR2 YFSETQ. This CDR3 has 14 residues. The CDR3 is CASRRTGVTDTQYF. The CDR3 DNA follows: TGCGCCAGCAGAAGAACAGGGGTCACAGATACGCAGTATTTT.

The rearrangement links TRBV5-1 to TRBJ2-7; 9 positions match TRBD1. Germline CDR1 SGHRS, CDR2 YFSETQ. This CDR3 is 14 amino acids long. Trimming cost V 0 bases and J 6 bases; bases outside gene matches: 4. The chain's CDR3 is CASSLGVTGGEQYF. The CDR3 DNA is TGCGCCAGCAGCTTGGGGGTGACAGGGGGCGAGCAGTACTTC. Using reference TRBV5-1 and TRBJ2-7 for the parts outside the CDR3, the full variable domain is KAGVTQTPRYLIKTRGQQVTLSCSPISGHRSVSWYQQTPGQGLQFLFEYFSETQRNKGNFPGRFSGRQFSNSRSEMNVSTLELGDSALYLCASSLGVTGGEQYFGPGTRLTVT.

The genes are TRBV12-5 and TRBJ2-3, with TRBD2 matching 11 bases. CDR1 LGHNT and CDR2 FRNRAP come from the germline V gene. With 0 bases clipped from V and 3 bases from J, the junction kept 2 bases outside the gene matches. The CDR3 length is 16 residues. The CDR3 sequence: CASGLVLAGVTDTQYF. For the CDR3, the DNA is TGTGCTAGTGGTTTGGTACTAGCGGGAGTGACAGATACGCAGTATTTT.

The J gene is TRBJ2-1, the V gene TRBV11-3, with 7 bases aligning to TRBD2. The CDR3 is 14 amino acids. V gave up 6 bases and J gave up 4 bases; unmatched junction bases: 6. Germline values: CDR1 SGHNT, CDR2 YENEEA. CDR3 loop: CASSPGLTYNEQFF. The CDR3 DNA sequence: TGTGCCAGCAGTCCGGGACTAACGTACAATGAGCAGTTCTTC.

CDR3 loop: CASSYMSLAGTEQFF. For the CDR3, the DNA is TGTGCCAGCAGCTACATGAGCTTAGCGGGAACTGAGCAGTTCTTC. This chain connects TRBV11-2 to TRBJ2-1; 8 bases are shared with TRBD2. The V segment lost 4 bases and the J segment 9 bases; nucleotides outside the gene matches: 11. Germline CDR1 is SGHAT and CDR2 is FQNNGV. The CDR3 covers 15 residues.

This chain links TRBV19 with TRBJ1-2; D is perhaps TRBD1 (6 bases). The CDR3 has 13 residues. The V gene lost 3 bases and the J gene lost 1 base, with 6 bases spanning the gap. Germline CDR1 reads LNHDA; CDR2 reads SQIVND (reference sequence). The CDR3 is CASSMDSNYGYTF. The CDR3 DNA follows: TGTGCCAGTAGTATGGACAGTAACTATGGCTACACCTTC.

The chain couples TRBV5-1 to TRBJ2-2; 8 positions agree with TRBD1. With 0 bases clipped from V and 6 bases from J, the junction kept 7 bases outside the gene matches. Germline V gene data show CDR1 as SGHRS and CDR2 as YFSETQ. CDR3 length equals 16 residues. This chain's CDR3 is CASSLAWTGRAGELFF. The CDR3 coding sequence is TGCGCCAGCAGCTTGGCTTGGACAGGGCGTGCCGGGGAGCTGTTTTTT.

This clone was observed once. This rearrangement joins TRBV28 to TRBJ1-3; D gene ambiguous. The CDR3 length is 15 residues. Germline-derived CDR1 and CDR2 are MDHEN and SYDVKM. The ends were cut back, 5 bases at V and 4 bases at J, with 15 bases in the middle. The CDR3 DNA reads TGTGCCAGCAGTCCTCGGACCGCGGGGGGAAACACCATATATTTT. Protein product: CASSPRTAGGNTIYF.

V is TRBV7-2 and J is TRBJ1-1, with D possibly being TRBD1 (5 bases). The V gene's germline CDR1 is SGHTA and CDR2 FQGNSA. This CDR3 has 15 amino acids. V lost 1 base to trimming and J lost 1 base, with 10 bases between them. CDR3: CASSLEGRANTEAFF. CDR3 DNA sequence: TGTGCCAGCAGCTTAGAGGGACGTGCGAACACTGAAGCTTTCTTT.

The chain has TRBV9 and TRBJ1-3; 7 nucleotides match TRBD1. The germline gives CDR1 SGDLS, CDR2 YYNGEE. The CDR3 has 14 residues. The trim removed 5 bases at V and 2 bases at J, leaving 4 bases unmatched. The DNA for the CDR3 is TGTGCCAGCAGTGAAGACAGGGCTGGAAACACCATATATTTT. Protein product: CASSEDRAGNTIYF.

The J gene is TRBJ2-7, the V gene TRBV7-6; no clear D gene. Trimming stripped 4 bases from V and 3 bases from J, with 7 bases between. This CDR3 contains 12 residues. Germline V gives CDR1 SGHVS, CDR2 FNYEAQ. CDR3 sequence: CASSSDRYEQYF. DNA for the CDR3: TGTGCCAGCAGCTCAGACCGCTACGAGCAGTACTTC.

Written as DNA, the CDR3 is TGTGCCAGCAGCCAAGAGCTTCTGGGGGAAAAACTGTTTTTT. This encodes CASSQELLGEKLFF. This chain joins TRBV4-2 and TRBJ1-4; D is unclear. The CDR3 is 14 amino acids. Germline CDR1 and CDR2: LGHNA and YNFKEQ. Trimming removed 0 bases from V and 8 bases from J, with 10 bases in between.

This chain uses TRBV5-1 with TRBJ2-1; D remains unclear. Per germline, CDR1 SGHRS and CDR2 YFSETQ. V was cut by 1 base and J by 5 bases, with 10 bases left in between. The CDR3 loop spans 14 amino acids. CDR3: CASSLIEENNEQFF. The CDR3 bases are TGCGCCAGCAGCTTGATTGAGGAGAACAATGAGCAGTTCTTC.

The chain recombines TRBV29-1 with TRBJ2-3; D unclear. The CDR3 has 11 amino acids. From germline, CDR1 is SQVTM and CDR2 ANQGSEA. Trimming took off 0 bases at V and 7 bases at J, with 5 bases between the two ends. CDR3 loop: CSVEDLNTQYF. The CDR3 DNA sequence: TGCAGCGTTGAAGATCTAAATACGCAGTATTTT.

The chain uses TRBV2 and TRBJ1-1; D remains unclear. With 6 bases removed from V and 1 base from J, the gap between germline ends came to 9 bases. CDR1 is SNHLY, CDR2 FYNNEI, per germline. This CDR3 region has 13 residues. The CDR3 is CASRATRNTEAFF. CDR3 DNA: TGTGCCAGCAGGGCGACACGGAACACTGAAGCTTTCTTT. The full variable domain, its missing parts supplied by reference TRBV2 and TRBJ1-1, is EPEVTQTPSHQVTQMGQEVILRCVPISNHLYFYWYRQILGQKVEFLVSFYNNEISEKSEIFDDQFSVERPDGSNFTLKIRSTKLEDSAMYFCASRATRNTEAFFGQGTRLTVV.

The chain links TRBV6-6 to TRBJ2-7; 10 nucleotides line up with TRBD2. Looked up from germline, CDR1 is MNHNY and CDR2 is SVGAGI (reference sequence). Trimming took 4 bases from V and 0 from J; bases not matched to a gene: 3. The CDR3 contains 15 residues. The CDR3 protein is CASSSTSGSSYEQYF. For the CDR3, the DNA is TGTGCCAGCAGTTCGACTAGCGGGTCCTCCTACGAGCAGTACTTC.

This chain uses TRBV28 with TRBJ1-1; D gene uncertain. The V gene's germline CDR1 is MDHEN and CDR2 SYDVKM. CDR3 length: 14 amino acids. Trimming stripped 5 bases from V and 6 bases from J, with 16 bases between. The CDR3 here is CASSPPREYAEAFF. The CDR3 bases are TGTGCCAGCAGTCCACCGCGGGAGTACGCTGAAGCTTTCTTT.

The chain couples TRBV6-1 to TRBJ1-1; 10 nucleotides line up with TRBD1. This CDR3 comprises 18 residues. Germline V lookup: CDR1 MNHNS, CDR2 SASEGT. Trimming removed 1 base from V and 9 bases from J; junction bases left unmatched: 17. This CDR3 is CASSEVTGTGAARDKAFF. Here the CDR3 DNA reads TGTGCCAGCAGTGAAGTCACCGGGACAGGGGCCGCGAGGGATAAAGCTTTCTTT.

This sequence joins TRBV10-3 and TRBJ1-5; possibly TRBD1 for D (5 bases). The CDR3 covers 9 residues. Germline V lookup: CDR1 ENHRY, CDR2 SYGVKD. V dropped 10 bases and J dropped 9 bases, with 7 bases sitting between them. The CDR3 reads CATTGPQHF. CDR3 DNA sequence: TGTGCCACTACAGGGCCCCAGCATTTT.

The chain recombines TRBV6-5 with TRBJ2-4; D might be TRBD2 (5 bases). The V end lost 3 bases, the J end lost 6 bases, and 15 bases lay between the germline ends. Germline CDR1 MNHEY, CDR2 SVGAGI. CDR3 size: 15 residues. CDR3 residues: CASSYLLRGRNIQYF. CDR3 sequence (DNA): TGTGCCAGCAGTTATCTTTTACGCGGGCGAAACATTCAGTACTTC.

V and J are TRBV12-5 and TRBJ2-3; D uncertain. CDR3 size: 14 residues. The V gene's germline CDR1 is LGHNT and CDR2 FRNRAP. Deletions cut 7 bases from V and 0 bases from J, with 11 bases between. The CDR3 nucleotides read TGTGCTAGTGCTCCGAAGGGTAGCACAGATACGCAGTATTTT. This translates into CASAPKGSTDTQYF.

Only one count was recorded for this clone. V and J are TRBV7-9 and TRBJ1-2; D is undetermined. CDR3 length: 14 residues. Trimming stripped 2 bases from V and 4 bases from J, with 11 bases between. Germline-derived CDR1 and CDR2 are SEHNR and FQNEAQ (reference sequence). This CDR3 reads CASSLITNAYGYTF. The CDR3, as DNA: TGTGCCAGCAGCTTAATTACAAACGCCTATGGCTACACCTTC.

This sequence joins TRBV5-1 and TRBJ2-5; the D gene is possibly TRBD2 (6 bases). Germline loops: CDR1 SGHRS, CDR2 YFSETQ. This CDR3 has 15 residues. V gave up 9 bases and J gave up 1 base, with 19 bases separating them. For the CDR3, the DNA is TGCGCCACCACCCTGGCGGGGACCATCCAAGAGACCCAGTACTTC. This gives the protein CATTLAGTIQETQYF. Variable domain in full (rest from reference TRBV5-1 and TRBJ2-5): KAGVTQTPRYLIKTRGQQVTLSCSPISGHRSVSWYQQTPGQGLQFLFEYFSETQRNKGNFPGRFSGRQFSNSRSEMNVSTLELGDSALYLCATTLAGTIQETQYFGPGTRLLVL.

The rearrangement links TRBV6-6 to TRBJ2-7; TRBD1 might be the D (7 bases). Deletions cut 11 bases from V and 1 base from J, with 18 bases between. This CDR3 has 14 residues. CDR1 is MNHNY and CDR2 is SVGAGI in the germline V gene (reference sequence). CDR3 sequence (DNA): TGTGCCGCGAGGCGCGGGACAGATTCCTACGAGCAGTACTTC. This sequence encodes CAARRGTDSYEQYF.

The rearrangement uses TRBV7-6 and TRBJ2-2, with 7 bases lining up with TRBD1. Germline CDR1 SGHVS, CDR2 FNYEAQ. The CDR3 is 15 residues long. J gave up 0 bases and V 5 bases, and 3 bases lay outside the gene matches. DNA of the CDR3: TGTGCCAGCAGCCCCGGGACAGCGAACACCGGGGAGCTGTTTTTT. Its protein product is CASSPGTANTGELFF.

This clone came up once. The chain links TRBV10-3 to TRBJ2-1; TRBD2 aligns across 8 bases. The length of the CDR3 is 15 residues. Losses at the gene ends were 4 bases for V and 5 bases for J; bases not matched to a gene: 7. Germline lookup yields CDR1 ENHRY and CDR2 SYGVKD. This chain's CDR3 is CAISGAGGRDNEQFF. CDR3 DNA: TGTGCCATCAGTGGGGCGGGAGGCCGGGACAATGAGCAGTTCTTC.